The 27 T cell receptor beta chains given below trace back to one sample, sequenced in a study of T cell repertoires in ileal Crohn's disease. Sample time point: neoterminal ileum biopsy at postoperative endoscopy, about 6 months after surgery. TCRdb's table, derived via immunoSEQ multiplex PCR, lists solely in-frame clones and lacks some. The data hold over 3,500 clones, with 60% to 80% observed a single time. Sequences were obtained from ileal tissue. These TCRs come from an adult with Crohn's disease.

The rearrangement uses TRBV19 and TRBJ1-1; D may be TRBD1 (5 bases). V was trimmed by 5 bases and J by 1 base, leaving 11 bases between them. The CDR3 loop spans 14 amino acids. CDR1 is LNHDA and CDR2 is SQIVND in the germline V gene (reference sequence). The CDR3 region has the DNA TGTGCCAGTAGTCCGCGACAGCCGAACACTGAAGCTTTCTTT. Protein product: CASSPRQPNTEAFF.

The CDR3 here is CASSYIKRGGRDEQFF. The CDR3 bases are TGTGCCAGCAGTTACATCAAGCGGGGGGGCCGGGATGAGCAGTTCTTC. This chain links TRBV6-5 with TRBJ2-1; 10 bases map to TRBD2. CDR3 length equals 16 residues. Trimming at V came to 2 bases and at J to 8 bases, leaving 9 bases not matched to a gene. Germline CDR1 MNHEY, CDR2 SVGAGI.

J is TRBJ2-7 and V is TRBV6-5; D call uncertain. The CDR3 spans 14 residues. Germline V lookup: CDR1 MNHEY, CDR2 SVGAGI. The V end lost 2 bases, the J end lost 7 bases, and 15 bases lay between the germline ends. CDR3 protein: CASSYGRLHAEQYF. The CDR3 region has the DNA TGTGCCAGCAGTTACGGCAGGCTCCACGCGGAGCAGTACTTC.

The chain uses TRBV5-1 and TRBJ2-3; TRBD2 agrees at 15 bases. CDR1 and CDR2 from the germline V gene are SGHRS and YFSETQ. There are 16 residues in the CDR3. V lost 4 bases to trimming and J lost 6 bases; unmatched junction nucleotides: 6. DNA for the CDR3: TGCGCCAGCAGCCGGGGGACTAGCGGGGGGTCGGATACGCAGTATTTT. This codes for CASSRGTSGGSDTQYF.

Details on this clone: The same CDR3 is also encoded by other DNA sequences in this sample. This rearrangement joins TRBV5-1 to TRBJ2-3; 7 nucleotides match TRBD2. V lost 0 bases, J lost 5 bases, and 3 bases stayed unmatched. The germline CDR1 and CDR2 sequences are SGHRS and YFSETQ. This CDR3 region has 14 residues. CDR3 sequence (DNA): TGCGCCAGCAGCTTGGGAGGGGAGGGAGATACGCAGTATTTT. Protein: CASSLGGEGDTQYF.

This chain joins TRBV6-5 and TRBJ1-6; D gene ambiguous. This CDR3 is built from 15 residues. Germline loops: CDR1 MNHEY, CDR2 SVGAGI. The V end was cut by 0 bases, the J end by 5 bases, with 8 bases between. DNA for the CDR3: TGTGCCAGCAGTTACTCGAGGCAGAATAATTCACCCCTCCACTTT. This translates into CASSYSRQNNSPLHF.

The chain links TRBV4-3 to TRBJ2-7; 10 bases are shared with TRBD2. Per the germline V gene, CDR1 is LGHNA and CDR2 is YSLEER. Trimming at V came to 4 bases and at J to 5 bases, leaving 2 bases not matched to a gene. The CDR3 sequence is 13 residues long. The CDR3 sequence: CASSLLAGDEQYF. CDR3 DNA sequence: TGCGCCAGCAGCCTCCTAGCGGGAGACGAGCAGTACTTC.

This clone showed up just a few times. The rearrangement links TRBV29-1 to TRBJ1-1; tentative D call: TRBD1 (5 bases). V lost 7 bases, J lost 4 bases, and 16 bases lay in between. Germline V lookup: CDR1 SQVTM, CDR2 ANQGSEA. The CDR3 totals 13 residues. The CDR3 reads CSGGEGRGTEAFF. The CDR3 nucleotides read TGCAGCGGGGGGGAGGGGAGGGGCACTGAAGCTTTCTTT.

The J gene is TRBJ1-5, the V gene TRBV30; 9 nucleotides agree with TRBD1. The CDR3 is 13 amino acids. Losses at the gene ends were 8 bases for V and 3 bases for J; bases not matched to a gene: 5. CDR1 is GTSNPN and CDR2 is SVGIG in the germline V gene (reference sequence). The chain's CDR3 is CAADRGFNQPQHF. For the CDR3, the DNA is TGTGCCGCTGACAGGGGGTTCAATCAGCCCCAGCATTTT.

The chain employs TRBV29-1 and TRBJ2-1; 11 bases are a match to TRBD2. This CDR3 has 14 amino acids. V shed 7 bases and J 4 bases; nucleotides not matched to a gene: 6. Germline CDR1 SQVTM, CDR2 ANQGSEA. CDR3 bases: TGCAGCGCGGTAGCGGGAGGGAGATACAATGAGCAGTTCTTC. Its translation: CSAVAGGRYNEQFF.

This sequence joins TRBV4-2 and TRBJ2-1; TRBD2 agrees at 8 bases. The CDR3 totals 15 residues. CDR1 is LGHNA, CDR2 YNFKEQ, per germline. The ends lost 7 bases at V and 0 bases at J; junction bases unmatched: 5. Here the CDR3 reads CASKQSGSSYNEQFF. The CDR3 DNA reads as TGTGCCAGCAAACAAAGCGGGAGCTCCTACAATGAGCAGTTCTTC.

The chain joins TRBV30 to TRBJ2-5; 8 nucleotides match TRBD1. The CDR3 extends over 18 amino acids. The germline gives CDR1 GTSNPN, CDR2 SVGIG (reference sequence). The V segment lost 3 bases and the J segment 2 bases; nucleotides outside the gene matches: 17. CDR3 in DNA: TGTGCCTGGAGCGACATCTTCCAGGGGGCTTCAATTCAAGAGACCCAGTACTTC. It codes for CAWSDIFQGASIQETQYF.

This chain joins TRBV2 and TRBJ2-7; no definite D call. This CDR3 spans 13 amino acids. V lost 2 bases, J lost 3 bases, and 8 bases lay in between. The germline CDR1 and CDR2 sequences are SNHLY and FYNNEI. This chain's CDR3 is CASSETPDYEQYF. The CDR3, as DNA: TGTGCCAGCAGTGAAACTCCCGACTACGAGCAGTACTTC.

V gene TRBV7-2 combines with J gene TRBJ1-5; D ambiguous. Looked up from germline, CDR1 is SGHTA and CDR2 is FQGNSA. The CDR3 runs 12 residues. V lost 2 bases, J lost 6 bases, and 5 bases lay in between. This CDR3 reads CASSLNGQPQHF. The CDR3 DNA reads as TGTGCCAGCAGCTTAAACGGTCAGCCCCAGCATTTT.

CDR3 nucleotides: TGCAGCGTGGAACAGGGGGTCTCCTACGAGCAGTACTTC. Protein: CSVEQGVSYEQYF. This chain links TRBV29-1 with TRBJ2-7; the match to TRBD1 covers 8 bases. CDR1 and CDR2 from the germline V gene are SQVTM and ANQGSEA. The CDR3 loop spans 13 amino acids. J lost 0 bases, V lost 6 bases, and 4 bases had no gene match.

In this sample, this clone turned up a few times. The chain links TRBV11-2 to TRBJ1-3; possible D gene TRBD1, 5 bases. Germline-derived CDR1 and CDR2 are SGHAT and FQNNGV. Trimming pared 5 bases from V and 0 bases from J, leaving 14 bases between. The CDR3 loop spans 16 amino acids. DNA of the CDR3: TGTGCCAGCAGCCTTTTGACAGTGATCTCTGGAAACACCATATATTTT. Residues: CASSLLTVISGNTIYF. Based on the CDR3 plus reference TRBV11-2 and TRBJ1-3, the full variable domain is EAGVAQSPRYKIIEKRQSVAFWCNPISGHATLYWYQQILGQGPKLLIQFQNNGVVDDSQLPKDRFSAERLKGVDSTLKIQPAKLEDSAVYLCASSLLTVISGNTIYFGEGSWLTVV.

The sample holds a few counts of this clone. At one end the junction does not follow the germline gene, possibly because of a read error. V and J are TRBV2 and TRBJ1-6; a weak D match, TRBD1 (5 bases). Germline assignment: CDR1 SNHLY and CDR2 FYNNEI. CDR3 length equals 17 residues. The DNA for the CDR3 is TGTGCCAGCAGAGAAGCGGGCGTGACAGAAGCTAATTCACCCCTCCACTTT. It codes for CASREAGVTEANSPLHF.

V and J are TRBV9 and TRBJ1-2; D is uncertain. Germline V CDR1 and CDR2: SGDLS, YYNGEE. V was pared by 0 bases and J by 5 bases, with 17 bases between. The CDR3 is 16 residues long. In nucleotides, the CDR3 is TGTGCCAGCAGCGTAGCGCCGACTACGGTGGGGTATGGCTACACCTTC. Its protein product is CASSVAPTTVGYGYTF. Complete variable domain (other parts from reference TRBV9 and TRBJ1-2): DSGVTQTPKHLITATGQRVTLRCSPRSGDLSVYWYQQSLDQGLQFLIQYYNGEERAKGNILERFSAQQFPDLHSELNLSSLELGDSALYFCASSVAPTTVGYGYTFGSGTRLTVV.

The chain joins TRBV2 to TRBJ2-1, with D possibly TRBD2 on 6 matching bases. This CDR3 has 15 amino acids. V was shortened by 8 bases and J by 5 bases, with 19 bases between the two germline ends. Germline loops: CDR1 SNHLY, CDR2 FYNNEI. The CDR3 nucleotides read TGTGCCAGCCAGACCCGGAGGGGTATCGACAATGAGCAGTTCTTC. Translation: CASQTRRGIDNEQFF.

Only a few counts were recorded for this clone. The same CDR3 is also encoded by other DNA sequences in this sample. J is TRBJ2-3 and V is TRBV7-6; no clear D gene. Germline lookup yields CDR1 SGHVS and CDR2 FNYEAQ. The CDR3 is made up of 15 amino acids. Trimming took off 1 base at V and 0 bases at J, with 8 bases between the two ends. This CDR3 reads CASSLEGDSTDTQYF. The CDR3 region has the DNA TGTGCCAGCAGCTTAGAAGGAGATAGCACAGATACGCAGTATTTT.

V usage is TRBV6-4 and J usage is TRBJ2-1; D remains ambiguous. The length of the CDR3 is 13 residues. Trimming took 6 bases from V and 5 from J, leaving 11 bases between them. Germline CDR1 reads MRHNA; CDR2 reads SNTAGT. CDR3 amino acids: CASRNFSDNEQFF. CDR3 nucleotides: TGTGCCAGCAGAAACTTCTCGGACAATGAGCAGTTCTTC.

This clone was counted a few times. CDR3 sequence: CAIQRQSSYNEQFF. The CDR3 region has the DNA TGTGCGATTCAGAGGCAGAGCTCCTACAATGAGCAGTTCTTC. The chain combines TRBV30 with TRBJ2-1; D is ambiguous. CDR3 length: 14 amino acids. Germline values: CDR1 GTSNPN, CDR2 SVGIG (reference sequence).

This clone was detected only once. V gene TRBV6-4 combines with J gene TRBJ2-5, with 11 nucleotides matching TRBD2. V gave up 6 bases and J gave up 3 bases; unmatched junction bases: 3. CDR3 length equals 14 residues. In germline, CDR1 is MRHNA, CDR2 SNTAGT. The CDR3: CASRGTSGKETQYF. CDR3 in DNA: TGTGCCAGCAGGGGGACTAGCGGTAAAGAGACCCAGTACTTC.

This clone has just a few counts. The rearrangement links TRBV28 to TRBJ1-2; 7 positions match TRBD1. Germline V gene data show CDR1 as MDHEN and CDR2 as SYDVKM. This CDR3 has 15 amino acids. Trimming removed 8 bases from V and 3 bases from J; junction bases left unmatched: 12. The CDR3 reads CASRRIEGTDYGYTF. The CDR3 region has the DNA TGTGCCAGCCGTCGTATAGAGGGGACAGACTATGGCTACACCTTC.

This clone was found a few times. The V and J genes are TRBV29-1 and TRBJ2-7; possible D gene TRBD2, 6 bases. CDR1 and CDR2 (germline): SQVTM, ANQGSEA. The length of the CDR3 is 16 residues. V lost 0 bases to trimming and J lost 4 bases, with 19 bases between them. CDR3 DNA sequence: TGCAGCGTTGAAGATTCGAGCCAGGGAGCGGGTTACGAGCAGTACTTC. This sequence encodes CSVEDSSQGAGYEQYF.

This clone is a singleton in its sample. The chain joins TRBV27 to TRBJ1-2; TRBD1 matches at 7 bases. J was trimmed by 8 bases and V by 6 bases; bases with no gene match: 12. The CDR3 runs 14 residues. Germline V gene sequence: CDR1 MNHEY, CDR2 SMNVEV (reference sequence). Written as DNA, the CDR3 is TGTGCCAGCAGCCTGACAGGGCTTGGAAGGGGCTACACCTTC. Its protein is CASSLTGLGRGYTF.

The J gene is TRBJ1-5, the V gene TRBV19, with D maybe TRBD1 (5 bases). The CDR3 is 13 amino acids. Germline V gene sequence: CDR1 LNHDA, CDR2 SQIVND (reference sequence). Trimming shortened V by 4 bases and J by 10 bases, and 14 bases separated the two germline ends. CDR3 sequence reads: CASSRGEERPQHF. The CDR3 DNA follows: TGTGCCAGTAGTAGGGGGGAGGAAAGACCCCAGCATTTT.